Below, 21 T cell receptor beta chains from the same sample are listed, as sequenced in a study of blood T cell repertoires in COVID-19. TCRdb's copy holds only in-frame clones and misses some; the assay was immunoSEQ multiplex PCR. The sample records roughly 430,000 clones, around nine tenths being singletons. The sequencing sample was made of PBMCs or T cells enriched from blood (not recorded which). Every receptor here comes from a woman between 18 and 29 years old who had been exposed to COVID-19.

This chain uses TRBV7-9 with TRBJ1-3; possibly TRBD1 for D (6 bases). V was cut by 5 bases and J by 3 bases, with 14 bases left in between. The CDR3 covers 15 residues. Germline V CDR1 and CDR2: SEHNR, FQNEAQ (reference sequence). The CDR3 region has the DNA TGTGCCAGCAGCCGCACAGGGAATCTTGGAAACACCATATATTTT. This encodes CASSRTGNLGNTIYF.

The chain is built from TRBV27 and TRBJ2-5; D may be TRBD2 (5 bases). V lost 8 bases, J lost 5 bases, and 21 bases lay in between. CDR1 is MNHEY, CDR2 SMNVEV, per germline (reference sequence). This CDR3 spans 15 amino acids. This CDR3 is CASSSLPPPGETQYF. In DNA form, the CDR3 reads TGTGCCAGCTCTAGCCTACCCCCCCCGGGTGAGACCCAGTACTTC.

The genes are TRBV9 and TRBJ2-5, with TRBD2 matching 11 bases. The CDR3 spans 18 residues. The V gene's germline CDR1 is SGDLS and CDR2 YYNGEE. V dropped 0 bases and J dropped 1; count of bases not matched to a gene: 8. CDR3: CASSVGLAGGQTQETQYF. The CDR3 coding sequence is TGTGCCAGCAGCGTAGGCCTAGCGGGGGGCCAGACCCAAGAGACCCAGTACTTC.

J is TRBJ2-3 and V is TRBV9; TRBD1 aligns across 8 bases. CDR1 and CDR2 (germline): SGDLS, YYNGEE. CDR3 length equals 15 residues. V was clipped by 2 bases and J by 7 bases; unmatched bases: 9. CDR3 protein: CASSVDRVGWHTQYF. DNA of the CDR3: TGTGCCAGCAGCGTGGACAGGGTAGGGTGGCATACGCAGTATTTT.

The rearrangement uses TRBV5-1 and TRBJ2-7; D may be TRBD1 (6 bases). The V end lost 4 bases, the J end lost 2 bases, and 13 bases lay between the germline ends. The CDR3 runs 14 residues. Per germline, CDR1 SGHRS and CDR2 YFSETQ. As DNA, the CDR3 is TGCGCCAGCAGCACGTCGGGACAAACCTACGAGCAGTACTTC. This gives the protein CASSTSGQTYEQYF. Full variable domain (missing parts from reference TRBV5-1 and TRBJ2-7): KAGVTQTPRYLIKTRGQQVTLSCSPISGHRSVSWYQQTPGQGLQFLFEYFSETQRNKGNFPGRFSGRQFSNSRSEMNVSTLELGDSALYLCASSTSGQTYEQYFGPGTRLTVT.

V is TRBV10-3 and J is TRBJ2-7; tentative D call: TRBD1 (7 bases). From germline, CDR1 is ENHRY and CDR2 SYGVKD. This CDR3 comprises 16 residues. Deletions cut 3 bases from V and 3 bases from J, with 18 bases between. The CDR3 loop is CAISDVSAGGLYEQYF. CDR3 DNA: TGTGCCATCAGTGACGTATCGGCAGGGGGACTCTACGAGCAGTACTTC.

This chain links TRBV19 with TRBJ1-4; the match to TRBD1 covers 9 bases. This CDR3 comprises 14 residues. In germline, CDR1 is LNHDA, CDR2 SQIVND (reference sequence). J was trimmed by 6 bases and V by 9 bases; bases with no gene match: 8. The CDR3 coding sequence is TGTGCCAGCCAAAACAGGGGGCGCGATGAAAAACTGTTTTTT. It specifies CASQNRGRDEKLFF.

The rearrangement links TRBV30 to TRBJ2-7; D remains ambiguous. The length of the CDR3 is 11 residues. V shed 0 bases and J shed 5 bases, with 5 bases lying between them. Per germline, CDR1 GTSNPN and CDR2 SVGIG (reference sequence). The DNA of the CDR3 is TGTGCCTGGAGTGTAGCGAACGAGCAGTACTTC. It is translated as CAWSVANEQYF.

The rearrangement links TRBV10-3 to TRBJ2-7; 8 bases fit TRBD2. Germline loops: CDR1 ENHRY, CDR2 SYGVKD. CDR3 length: 18 amino acids. After removal of 3 bases from V and 0 bases from J, the junction contained 13 bases not matched to a gene. CDR3 DNA sequence: TGTGCCATCAGTGAAAGGTTTGCTAGCGGGCAAAGCTCCTACGAGCAGTACTTC. Protein sequence: CAISERFASGQSSYEQYF.

The V gene is TRBV6-5, the J gene TRBJ2-1; D may be TRBD1 (5 bases). CDR1 MNHEY and CDR2 SVGAGI come from the germline V gene. This CDR3 has 16 amino acids. V was shortened by 0 bases and J by 5 bases, with 14 bases between the two germline ends. CDR3 sequence reads: CASSYSLSWTHNEQFF. Written as DNA, the CDR3 is TGTGCCAGCAGTTACTCGCTCTCCTGGACACACAATGAGCAGTTCTTC.

This clone was seen just once. The chain joins TRBV11-2 to TRBJ1-1; 7 nucleotides agree with TRBD1. V lost 2 bases and J lost 4; bases outside the gene matches: 10. The V gene's germline CDR1 is SGHAT and CDR2 FQNNGV. This CDR3 has 16 residues. The CDR3, as DNA: TGTGCCAGCAGCTTATTGAAGGGGGCACGGGGCACTGAAGCTTTCTTT. Protein product: CASSLLKGARGTEAFF.

Only one count was recorded for this clone. The chain carries TRBV3-1 (or the pseudogene TRBV3-2) and TRBJ2-3, with 10 bases aligning to TRBD2. The CDR3 totals 21 residues. Germline CDR1 and CDR2: LGHDT and YNNKEL (reference sequence). V dropped 2 bases and J dropped 4; count of bases not matched to a gene: 21. The CDR3 region has the DNA TGTGCCAGCAGCCAATCAAGGAGCCTAGCGGGAGCAGGGCCCGCCCCAGATACGCAGTATTTT. Its translation: CASSQSRSLAGAGPAPDTQYF.

The V and J genes are TRBV9 and TRBJ2-1; perhaps TRBD1 as D (5 bases). The CDR3 extends over 15 amino acids. Germline-derived CDR1 and CDR2 are SGDLS and YYNGEE. Trimming removed 0 bases from V and 7 bases from J, with 14 bases in between. CDR3 sequence: CASSVVGRGDNEQFF. DNA for the CDR3: TGTGCCAGCAGCGTAGTGGGGCGCGGTGATAATGAGCAGTTCTTC.

The chain employs TRBV28 and TRBJ1-2, with 9 bases matching TRBD1. Trimming cost V 6 bases and J 5 bases; bases outside gene matches: 4. CDR3 length: 13 amino acids. Germline values: CDR1 MDHEN, CDR2 SYDVKM. The CDR3 DNA is TGTGCCAGCAGGAACAGGGGGCTTTATGGCTACACCTTC. This codes for CASRNRGLYGYTF.

The chain carries TRBV7-9 and TRBJ2-3, with a weak D call TRBD2 (6 bases). Trimming took off 5 bases at V and 5 bases at J, with 14 bases between the two ends. Germline V gene lookup returns CDR1 SEHNR and CDR2 FQNEAQ (reference sequence). The length of the CDR3 is 14 residues. The DNA of the CDR3 is TGTGCCAGCAGCGTCTCTAGCGCGGGAGATACGCAGTATTTT. Translating gives CASSVSSAGDTQYF.

This clone was detected once. The V gene is TRBV19, the J gene TRBJ2-1, with TRBD1 matching 8 bases. Trimming removed 5 bases from V and 6 bases from J; junction bases left unmatched: 6. The germline CDR1 and CDR2 sequences are LNHDA and SQIVND (reference sequence). This CDR3 region has 14 residues. This chain's CDR3 is CASSRQGASNEQFF. The CDR3 DNA reads as TGTGCCAGTAGTCGCCAGGGGGCGAGCAATGAGCAGTTCTTC. Combining the CDR3 with reference TRBV19 and TRBJ2-1 gives the whole variable domain DGGITQSPKYLFRKEGQNVTLSCEQNLNHDAMYWYRQDPGQGLRLIYYSQIVNDFQKGDIAEGYSVSREKKESFPLTVTSAQKNPTAFYLCASSRQGASNEQFFGPGTRLTVL.

In its sample, this clone was seen a few times. The rearrangement links TRBV6-5 to TRBJ1-2; TRBD1 might be the D (5 bases). Germline V gene lookup returns CDR1 MNHEY and CDR2 SVGAGI. V was clipped by 6 bases and J by 7 bases, with 18 bases between them. The CDR3 spans 14 residues. The CDR3 is CASSISERGSGYTF. The CDR3 coding sequence is TGTGCCAGCAGCATTTCCGAAAGGGGCAGTGGCTACACCTTC.

The chain joins TRBV6-5 to TRBJ1-5, with 7 bases identical to TRBD1. Germline lookup yields CDR1 MNHEY and CDR2 SVGAGI. This CDR3 is built from 13 residues. The J segment lost 4 bases and the V segment lost 6 bases, leaving 3 bases of the junction unmatched. Here the CDR3 reads CASRPGQNQPQHF. The CDR3 region has the DNA TGTGCCAGCAGGCCGGGACAGAATCAGCCCCAGCATTTT.

V and J are TRBV28 and TRBJ2-7; unclear D gene. Per germline, CDR1 MDHEN and CDR2 SYDVKM. This CDR3 has 12 amino acids. V was pared by 2 bases and J by 8 bases, with 10 bases between. The CDR3: CASSLRVGKQYF. CDR3 nucleotide sequence: TGTGCCAGCAGTTTACGGGTAGGCAAGCAGTACTTC.

J is TRBJ2-6 and V is TRBV7-9, with D possibly matching TRBD2 (5 bases). Trimming removed 1 base from V and 0 bases from J, with 13 bases in between. Germline values: CDR1 SEHNR, CDR2 FQNEAQ (reference sequence). This CDR3 spans 18 amino acids. The CDR3 DNA is TGTGCCAGCAGCTTAGGCGGGTTTTCTAGCTCTGGGGCCAACGTCCTGACTTTC. Amino acids: CASSLGGFSSSGANVLTF.

V gene TRBV30 combines with J gene TRBJ1-5; 7 positions match TRBD1. V lost 4 bases to trimming and J lost 0 bases; unmatched junction nucleotides: 6. The CDR3 is made up of 15 amino acids. CDR1 and CDR2 from the germline V gene are GTSNPN and SVGIG (reference sequence). In nucleotides, the CDR3 is TGTGCCTGGATCGGGACAGATTATAGCAATCAGCCCCAGCATTTT. This gives the protein CAWIGTDYSNQPQHF. Based on the CDR3 plus reference TRBV30 and TRBJ1-5, the full variable domain is SQTIHQWPATLVQPVGSPLSLECTVEGTSNPNLYWYRQAAGRGLQLLFYSVGIGQISSEVPQNLSASRPQDRQFILSSKKLLLSDSGFYLCAWIGTDYSNQPQHFGDGTRLSIL.